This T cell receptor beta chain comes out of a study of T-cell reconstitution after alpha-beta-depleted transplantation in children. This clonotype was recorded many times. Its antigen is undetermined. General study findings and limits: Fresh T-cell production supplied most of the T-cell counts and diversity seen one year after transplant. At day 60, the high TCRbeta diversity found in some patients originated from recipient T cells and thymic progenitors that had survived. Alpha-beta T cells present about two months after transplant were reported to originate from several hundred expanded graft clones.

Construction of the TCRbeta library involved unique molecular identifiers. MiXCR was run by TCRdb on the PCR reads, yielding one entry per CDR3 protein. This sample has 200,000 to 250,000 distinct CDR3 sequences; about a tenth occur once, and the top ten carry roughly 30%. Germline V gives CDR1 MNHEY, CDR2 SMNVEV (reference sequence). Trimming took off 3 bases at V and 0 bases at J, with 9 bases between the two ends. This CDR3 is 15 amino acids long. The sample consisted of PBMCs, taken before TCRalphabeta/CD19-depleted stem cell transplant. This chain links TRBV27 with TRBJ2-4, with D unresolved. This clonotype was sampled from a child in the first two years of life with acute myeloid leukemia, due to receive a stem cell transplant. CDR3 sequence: CASSLSPIAKNIQYF. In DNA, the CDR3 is TGTGCCAGCAGTTTGTCTCCAATAGCCAAAAACATTCAGTACTTC.